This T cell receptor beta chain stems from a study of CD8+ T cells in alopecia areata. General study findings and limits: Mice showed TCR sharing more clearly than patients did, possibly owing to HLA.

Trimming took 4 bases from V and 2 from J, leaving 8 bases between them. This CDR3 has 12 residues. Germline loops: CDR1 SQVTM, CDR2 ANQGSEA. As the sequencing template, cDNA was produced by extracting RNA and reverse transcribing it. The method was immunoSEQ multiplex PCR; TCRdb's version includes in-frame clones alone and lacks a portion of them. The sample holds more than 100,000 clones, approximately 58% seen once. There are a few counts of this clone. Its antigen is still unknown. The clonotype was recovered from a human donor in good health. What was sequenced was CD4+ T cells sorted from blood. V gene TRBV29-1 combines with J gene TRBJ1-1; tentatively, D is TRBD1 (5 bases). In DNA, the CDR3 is TGCAGCGTTGGTAGGGGAAACACTGAAGCTTTCTTT. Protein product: CSVGRGNTEAFF.